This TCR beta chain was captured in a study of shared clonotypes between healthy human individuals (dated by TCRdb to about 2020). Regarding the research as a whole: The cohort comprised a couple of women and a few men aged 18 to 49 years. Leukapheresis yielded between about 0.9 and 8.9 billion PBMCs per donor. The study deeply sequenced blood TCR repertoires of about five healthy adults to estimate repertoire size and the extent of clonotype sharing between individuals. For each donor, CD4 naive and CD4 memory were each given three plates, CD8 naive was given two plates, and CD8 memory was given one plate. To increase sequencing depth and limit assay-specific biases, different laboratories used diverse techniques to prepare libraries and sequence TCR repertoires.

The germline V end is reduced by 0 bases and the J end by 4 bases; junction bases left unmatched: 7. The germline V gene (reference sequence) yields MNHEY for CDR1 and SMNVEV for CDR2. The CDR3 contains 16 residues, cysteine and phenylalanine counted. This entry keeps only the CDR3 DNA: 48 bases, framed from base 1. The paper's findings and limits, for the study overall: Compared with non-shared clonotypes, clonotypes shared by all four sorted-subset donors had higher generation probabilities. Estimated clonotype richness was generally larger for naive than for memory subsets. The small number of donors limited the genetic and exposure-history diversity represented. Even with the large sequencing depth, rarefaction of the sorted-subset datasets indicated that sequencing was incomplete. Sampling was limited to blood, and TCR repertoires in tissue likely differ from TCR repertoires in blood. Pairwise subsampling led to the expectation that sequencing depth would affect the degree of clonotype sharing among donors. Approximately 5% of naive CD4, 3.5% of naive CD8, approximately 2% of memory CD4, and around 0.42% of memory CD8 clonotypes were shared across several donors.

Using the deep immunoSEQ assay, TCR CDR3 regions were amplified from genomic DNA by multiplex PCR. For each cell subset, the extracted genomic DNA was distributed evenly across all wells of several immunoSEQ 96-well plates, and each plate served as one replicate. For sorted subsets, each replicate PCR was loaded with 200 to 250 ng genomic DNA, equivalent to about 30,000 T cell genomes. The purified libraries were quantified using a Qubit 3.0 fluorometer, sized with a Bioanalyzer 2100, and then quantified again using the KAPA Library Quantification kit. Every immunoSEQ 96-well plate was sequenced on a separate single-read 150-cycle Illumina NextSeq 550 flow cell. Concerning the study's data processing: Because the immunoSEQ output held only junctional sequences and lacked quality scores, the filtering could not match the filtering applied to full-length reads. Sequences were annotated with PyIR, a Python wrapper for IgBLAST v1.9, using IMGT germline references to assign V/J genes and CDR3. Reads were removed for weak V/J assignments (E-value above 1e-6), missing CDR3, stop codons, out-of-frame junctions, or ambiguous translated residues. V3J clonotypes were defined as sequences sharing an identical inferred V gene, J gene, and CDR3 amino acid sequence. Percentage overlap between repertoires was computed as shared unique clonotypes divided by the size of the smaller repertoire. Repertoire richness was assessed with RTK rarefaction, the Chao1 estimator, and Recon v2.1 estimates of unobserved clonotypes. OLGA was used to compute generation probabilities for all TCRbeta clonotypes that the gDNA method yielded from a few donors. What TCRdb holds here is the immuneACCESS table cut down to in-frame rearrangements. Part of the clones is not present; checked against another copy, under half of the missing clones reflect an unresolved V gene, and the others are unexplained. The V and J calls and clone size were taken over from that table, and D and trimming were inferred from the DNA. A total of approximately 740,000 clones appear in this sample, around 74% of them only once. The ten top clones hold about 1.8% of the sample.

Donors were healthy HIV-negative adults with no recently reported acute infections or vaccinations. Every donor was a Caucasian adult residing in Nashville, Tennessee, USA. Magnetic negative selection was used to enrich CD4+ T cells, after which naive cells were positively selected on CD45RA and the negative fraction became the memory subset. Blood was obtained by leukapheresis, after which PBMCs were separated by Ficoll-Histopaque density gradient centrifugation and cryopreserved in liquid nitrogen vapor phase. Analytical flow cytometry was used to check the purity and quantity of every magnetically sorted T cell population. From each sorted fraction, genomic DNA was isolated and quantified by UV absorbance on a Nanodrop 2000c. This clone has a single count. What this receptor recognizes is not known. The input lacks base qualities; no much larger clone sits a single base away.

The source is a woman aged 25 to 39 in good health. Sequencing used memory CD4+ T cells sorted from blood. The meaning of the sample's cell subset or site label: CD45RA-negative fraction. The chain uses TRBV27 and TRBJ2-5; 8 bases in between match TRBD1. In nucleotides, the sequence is TGTGCCAGCAGTTTATCGAACGGACAGGGTGGAGAGACCCAGTACTTC. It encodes CASSLSNGQGGETQYF.